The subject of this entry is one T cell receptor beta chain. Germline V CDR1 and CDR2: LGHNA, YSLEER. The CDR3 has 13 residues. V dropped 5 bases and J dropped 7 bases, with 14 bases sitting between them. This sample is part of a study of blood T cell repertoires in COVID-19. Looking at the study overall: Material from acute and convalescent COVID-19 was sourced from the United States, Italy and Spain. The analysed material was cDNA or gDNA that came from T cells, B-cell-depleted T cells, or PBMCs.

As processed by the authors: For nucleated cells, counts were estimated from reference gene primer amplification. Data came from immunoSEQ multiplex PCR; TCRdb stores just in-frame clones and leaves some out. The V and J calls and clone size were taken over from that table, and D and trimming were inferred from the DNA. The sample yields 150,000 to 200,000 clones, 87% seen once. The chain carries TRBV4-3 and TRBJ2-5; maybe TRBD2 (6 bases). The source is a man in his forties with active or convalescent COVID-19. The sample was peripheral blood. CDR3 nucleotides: TGCGCCAGCAGCTCGGGACTTACCTCGACCCAGTACTTC. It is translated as CASSSGLTSTQYF.